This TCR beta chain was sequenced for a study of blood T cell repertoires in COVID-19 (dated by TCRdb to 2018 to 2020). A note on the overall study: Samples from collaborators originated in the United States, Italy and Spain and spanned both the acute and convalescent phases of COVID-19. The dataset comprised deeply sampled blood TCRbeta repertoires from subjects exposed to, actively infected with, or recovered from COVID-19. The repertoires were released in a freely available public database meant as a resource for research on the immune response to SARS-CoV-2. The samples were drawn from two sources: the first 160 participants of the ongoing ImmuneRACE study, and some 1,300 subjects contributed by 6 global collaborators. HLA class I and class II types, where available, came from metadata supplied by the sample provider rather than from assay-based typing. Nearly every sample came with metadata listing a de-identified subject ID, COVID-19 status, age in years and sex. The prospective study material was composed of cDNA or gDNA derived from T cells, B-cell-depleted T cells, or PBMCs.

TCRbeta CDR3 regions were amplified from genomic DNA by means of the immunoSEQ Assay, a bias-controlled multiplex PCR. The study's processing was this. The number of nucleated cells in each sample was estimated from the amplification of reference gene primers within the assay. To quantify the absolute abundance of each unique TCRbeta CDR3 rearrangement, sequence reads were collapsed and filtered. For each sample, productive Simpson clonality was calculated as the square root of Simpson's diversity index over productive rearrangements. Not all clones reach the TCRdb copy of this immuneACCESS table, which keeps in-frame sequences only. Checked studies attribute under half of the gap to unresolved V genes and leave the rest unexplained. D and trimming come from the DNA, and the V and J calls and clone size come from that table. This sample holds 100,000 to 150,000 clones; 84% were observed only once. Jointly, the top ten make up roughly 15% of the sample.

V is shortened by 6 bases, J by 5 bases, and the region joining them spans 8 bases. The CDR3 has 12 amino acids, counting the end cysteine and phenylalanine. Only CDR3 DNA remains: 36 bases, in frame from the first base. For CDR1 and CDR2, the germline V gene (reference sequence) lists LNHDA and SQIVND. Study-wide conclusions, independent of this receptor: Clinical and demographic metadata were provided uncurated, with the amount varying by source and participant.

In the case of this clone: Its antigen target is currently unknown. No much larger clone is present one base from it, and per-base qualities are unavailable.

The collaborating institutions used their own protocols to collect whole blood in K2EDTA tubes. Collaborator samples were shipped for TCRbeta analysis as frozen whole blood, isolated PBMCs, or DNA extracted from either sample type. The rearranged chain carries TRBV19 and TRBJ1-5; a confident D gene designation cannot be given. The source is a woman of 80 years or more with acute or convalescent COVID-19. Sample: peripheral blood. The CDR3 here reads CASRERDQPQHF. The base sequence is TGTGCCAGTAGGGAGCGTGATCAGCCCCAGCATTTT.